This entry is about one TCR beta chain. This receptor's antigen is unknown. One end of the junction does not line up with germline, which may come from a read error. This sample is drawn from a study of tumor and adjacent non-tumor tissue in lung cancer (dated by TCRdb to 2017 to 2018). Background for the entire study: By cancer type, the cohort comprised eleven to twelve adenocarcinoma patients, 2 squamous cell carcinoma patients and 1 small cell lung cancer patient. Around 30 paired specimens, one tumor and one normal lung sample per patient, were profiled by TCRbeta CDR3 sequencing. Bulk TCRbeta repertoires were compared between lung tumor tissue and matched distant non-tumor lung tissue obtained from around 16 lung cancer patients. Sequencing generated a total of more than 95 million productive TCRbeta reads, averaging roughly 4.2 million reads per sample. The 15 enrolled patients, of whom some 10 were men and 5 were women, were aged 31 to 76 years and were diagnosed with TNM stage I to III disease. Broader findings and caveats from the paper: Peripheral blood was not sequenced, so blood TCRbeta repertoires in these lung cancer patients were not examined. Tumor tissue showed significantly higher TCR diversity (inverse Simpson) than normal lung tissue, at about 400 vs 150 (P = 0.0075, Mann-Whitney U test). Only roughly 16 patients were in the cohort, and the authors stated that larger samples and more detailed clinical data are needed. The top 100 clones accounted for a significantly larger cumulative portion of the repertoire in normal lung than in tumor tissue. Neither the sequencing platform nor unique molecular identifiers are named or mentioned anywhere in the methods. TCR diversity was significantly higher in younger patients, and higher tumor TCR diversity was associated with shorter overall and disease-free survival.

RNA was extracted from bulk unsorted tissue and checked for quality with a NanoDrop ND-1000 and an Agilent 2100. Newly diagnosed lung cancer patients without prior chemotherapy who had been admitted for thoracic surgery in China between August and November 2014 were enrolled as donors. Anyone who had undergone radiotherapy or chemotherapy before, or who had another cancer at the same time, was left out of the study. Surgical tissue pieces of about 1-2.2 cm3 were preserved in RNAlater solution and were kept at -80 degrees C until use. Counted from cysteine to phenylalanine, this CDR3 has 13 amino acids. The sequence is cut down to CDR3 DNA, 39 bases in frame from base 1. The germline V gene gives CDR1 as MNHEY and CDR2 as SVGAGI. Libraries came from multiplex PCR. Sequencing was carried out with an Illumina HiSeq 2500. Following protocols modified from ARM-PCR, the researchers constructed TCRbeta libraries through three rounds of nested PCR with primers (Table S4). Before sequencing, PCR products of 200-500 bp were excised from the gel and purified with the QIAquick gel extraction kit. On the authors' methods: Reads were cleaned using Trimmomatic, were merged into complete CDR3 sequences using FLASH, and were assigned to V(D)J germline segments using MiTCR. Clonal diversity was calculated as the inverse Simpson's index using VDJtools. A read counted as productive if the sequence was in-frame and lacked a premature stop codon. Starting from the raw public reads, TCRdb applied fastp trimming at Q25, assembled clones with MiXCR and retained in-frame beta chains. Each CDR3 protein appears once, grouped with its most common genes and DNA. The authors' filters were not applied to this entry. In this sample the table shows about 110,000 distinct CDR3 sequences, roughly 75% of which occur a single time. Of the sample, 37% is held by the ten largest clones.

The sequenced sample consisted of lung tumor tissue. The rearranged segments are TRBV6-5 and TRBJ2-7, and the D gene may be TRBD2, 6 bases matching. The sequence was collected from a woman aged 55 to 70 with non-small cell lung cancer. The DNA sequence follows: TGTGTCAGCAGTTTAACTAACGGGAGAGAGCAGTACTTC. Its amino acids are CVSSLTNGREQYF.